This T cell receptor beta chain was obtained from a study of cytomegalovirus exposure and HLA in healthy donors. Study-wide context: A later analysis reported the 90 to 150 validation repertoires used the same platform as the 550 to 800 first-cohort repertoires.

Note on this clone: Its antigen remains unidentified.

Clones were sequenced by immunoSEQ multiplex PCR, and TCRdb holds only the in-frame ones, with some missing. The table records 60,000 or so clones, roughly nine tenths of them present only once. A roughly 120-subject validation cohort, separate from the 666-subject first cohort, supplied the donors. The study, taken as a whole, reports: Using the classifier, cytomegalovirus status was reportedly diagnosed with high specificity and sensitivity.

The CDR3 length is 16 residues. The germline CDR1 and CDR2 sequences are MDHEN and SYDVKM. The V gene end was trimmed by 1 base and the J gene end by 7 bases; junction bases not matched to a gene: 8. The chain combines TRBV28 with TRBJ2-1; 9 bases are shared with TRBD2. Sequencing used PBMCs. The receptor was derived from a woman in her 30s in good health and CMV-seronegative. The CDR3 nucleotides are TGTGCCAGCAGTTTATTCCGGCGGGAGGGCCGGAATGAGCAGTTCTTC. This gives the protein CASSLFRREGRNEQFF.